A single sample is the source of the 11 T cell receptor beta chains below, sequenced in a study of brain T cells in children with intractable seizures. The protocol was immunoSEQ multiplex PCR, while the TCRdb copy is restricted to in-frame clones and leaves out a portion. The table includes 110,000 or so clones, 85% to 95% detected once. Sequencing was performed on peripheral blood, taken at surgery. These receptors all come from a boy under three years old with hemimegalencephaly and intractable seizures.

The chain has TRBV28 and TRBJ2-3; 8 bases are a match to TRBD2. Trimming took 3 bases from V and 6 from J; bases not matched to a gene: 11. Per the germline V gene, CDR1 is MDHEN and CDR2 is SYDVKM. The CDR3 runs to 16 residues. CDR3 bases: TGTGCCAGCAGTTTTTATCCCGGGAGGGCCGGGGATACGCAGTATTTT. It codes for CASSFYPGRAGDTQYF.

This chain joins TRBV5-1 and TRBJ1-2; D is perhaps TRBD1 (5 bases). CDR3 length: 13 amino acids. V dropped 1 base and J dropped 8 bases, with 12 bases sitting between them. Looked up from germline, CDR1 is SGHRS and CDR2 is YFSETQ. Here the CDR3 reads CASSLLGARGYTF. In DNA, the CDR3 is TGCGCCAGCAGCTTGCTTGGGGCCCGGGGCTACACCTTC.

The genes are TRBV7-2 and TRBJ2-1; the D call may be TRBD1 or TRBD2 (5 bases each). Germline V gives CDR1 SGHTA, CDR2 FQGNSA. This CDR3 is built from 13 residues. V was clipped by 4 bases and J by 8 bases, with 12 bases between them. In nucleotides, the CDR3 is TGTGCCAGCAGCTCTTTCCGGGGCGATGAGCAGTTCTTC. As protein: CASSSFRGDEQFF.

A few counts support this clone. CDR3 region: CTSSPTGSAQETQYF. CDR3 bases: TGCACCAGCAGCCCTACGGGCAGCGCACAAGAGACCCAGTACTTC. The rearrangement links TRBV1 to TRBJ2-5. TRBV1 is a listed pseudogene. The CDR3 totals 15 residues.

This clone was picked up one time. The rearrangement links TRBV4-2 to TRBJ2-5; 7 bases line up with TRBD2. Germline lookup yields CDR1 LGHNA and CDR2 YNFKEQ. This CDR3 spans 14 amino acids. V was clipped by 4 bases and J by 3 bases; unmatched bases: 5. The CDR3 here is CASSPPGREETQYF. Written as DNA, the CDR3 is TGTGCCAGCAGCCCCCCGGGGAGGGAAGAGACCCAGTACTTC.

The gene calls are TRBV5-1 and TRBJ2-3, with 7 bases aligning to TRBD2. The V and J ends lost 1 base and 3 bases, in that order; junction bases with no gene match: 5. The length of the CDR3 is 15 residues. Germline loops: CDR1 SGHRS, CDR2 YFSETQ. CDR3 nucleotides: TGCGCCAGCAGCTTGTTAGGCGGGAGAACAGATACGCAGTATTTT. This encodes CASSLLGGRTDTQYF. Together with reference TRBV5-1 and TRBJ2-3, the CDR3 gives the full variable domain: KAGVTQTPRYLIKTRGQQVTLSCSPISGHRSVSWYQQTPGQGLQFLFEYFSETQRNKGNFPGRFSGRQFSNSRSEMNVSTLELGDSALYLCASSLLGGRTDTQYFGPGTRLTVL.

This clone showed up just once. The chain has TRBV4-1 and TRBJ2-3, with 12 bases matching TRBD2. CDR3 length equals 22 residues. After removal of 0 bases from V and 2 bases from J, the junction contained 18 bases not matched to a gene. Germline V lookup: CDR1 MGHRA, CDR2 YSYEKL. The CDR3 protein is CASSQDEVRVLRTSGDTDTQYF. The CDR3 coding sequence is TGCGCCAGCAGCCAAGATGAAGTTCGGGTTCTGCGGACTAGCGGGGACACAGATACGCAGTATTTT.

This clone came up once. This chain links TRBV28 with TRBJ2-3; D is possibly TRBD1 (6 bases). The CDR3 totals 13 residues. Deletions cut 8 bases from V and 2 bases from J, with 11 bases between. CDR1 is MDHEN, CDR2 SYDVKM, per germline. The CDR3 region is CASRDTFTDTQYF. In DNA, the CDR3 is TGTGCCAGCCGGGACACCTTCACAGATACGCAGTATTTT. Drawing the rest from reference TRBV28 and TRBJ2-3, the complete variable domain is DVKVTQSSRYLVKRTGEKVFLECVQDMDHENMFWYRQDPGLGLRLIYFSYDVKMKEKGDIPEGYSVSREKKERFSLILESASTNQTSMYLCASRDTFTDTQYFGPGTRLTVL.

This clone has just a few counts. The chain joins TRBV30 to TRBJ1-5; D is ambiguous. This CDR3 has 13 residues. Looked up from germline, CDR1 is GTSNPN and CDR2 is SVGIG (reference sequence). The germline V and J ends were trimmed by 1 base and 0 bases, with 4 bases remaining between them. CDR3 in DNA: TGTGCCTGGAGTGGAAATAGCAATCAGCCCCAGCATTTT. Its protein product is CAWSGNSNQPQHF. The whole variable domain, filled in from reference TRBV30 and TRBJ1-5, reads SQTIHQWPATLVQPVGSPLSLECTVEGTSNPNLYWYRQAAGRGLQLLFYSVGIGQISSEVPQNLSASRPQDRQFILSSKKLLLSDSGFYLCAWSGNSNQPQHFGDGTRLSIL.

This chain connects TRBV2 to TRBJ2-7; TRBD2 matches at 7 bases. This CDR3 is 15 amino acids long. V dropped 5 bases and J dropped 5; count of bases not matched to a gene: 12. CDR1 and CDR2 from the germline V gene are SNHLY and FYNNEI. The CDR3 DNA reads TGTGCCAGCAGTCTCAGAGGGAGCGGGATACACGAGCAGTACTTC. Translating it yields CASSLRGSGIHEQYF.

J is TRBJ2-1 and V is TRBV5-1; D tentatively reads TRBD1 or TRBD2 (5 bases each). V was pared by 2 bases and J by 6 bases, with 6 bases between. The CDR3 runs to 12 residues. The V gene's germline CDR1 is SGHRS and CDR2 YFSETQ. The CDR3 here is CASSFGGNEQFF. CDR3 sequence (DNA): TGCGCCAGCAGCTTTGGGGGCAATGAGCAGTTCTTC.